A single sample is the source of the 23 T cell receptor beta chains below, sequenced in a study of cytomegalovirus exposure and HLA in healthy donors. PCR was performed using 60 Vbeta and 13 Jbeta primers. The data were produced by immunoSEQ multiplex PCR, yet TCRdb's version contains in-frame clones alone and is incomplete. The table lists 150,000 to 190,000 clones, about three quarters of them singletons. Sequenced sample: PBMCs. The origin of the receptors is a man aged 18 to 35 in good health and CMV-seronegative.

The rearrangement joins TRBV7-6 to TRBJ2-1, with 14 bases lining up with TRBD2. The V gene end was trimmed by 4 bases and the J gene end by 3 bases; junction bases not matched to a gene: 11. The CDR3 contains 19 residues. The germline V gene has CDR1 SGHVS and CDR2 FNYEAQ. CDR3 residues: CASSSPGLAGVTGYNEQFF. CDR3 coding DNA: TGTGCCAGCAGCTCCCCGGGACTAGCGGGAGTTACGGGCTACAATGAGCAGTTCTTC.

The chain carries TRBV5-8 and TRBJ1-5; 10 bases are a match to TRBD1. Germline loops: CDR1 SGHTS, CDR2 YDEGEE. The CDR3 spans 15 residues. With 4 bases clipped from V and 6 bases from J, the junction kept 7 bases outside the gene matches. CDR3 DNA: TGTGCCAGCAGCCCCCTGGGACAGGGGTTTCAGCCCCAGCATTTT. Residues: CASSPLGQGFQPQHF.

The chain is built from TRBV6-5 and TRBJ1-4; D gene unclear. Germline values: CDR1 MNHEY, CDR2 SVGAGI. V lost 5 bases, J lost 5 bases, and 9 bases lay in between. The CDR3 totals 13 residues. The chain's CDR3 is CASSRQQNEKLFF. CDR3 nucleotide sequence: TGTGCCAGCAGTCGGCAACAGAATGAAAAACTGTTTTTT.

The J gene is TRBJ1-5, the V gene TRBV2; 7 bases fit TRBD1. Germline loops: CDR1 SNHLY, CDR2 FYNNEI. J lost 1 base, V lost 5 bases, and 23 bases had no gene match. The CDR3 contains 21 residues. The CDR3 reads CASSYPSGSTHRGLSNQPQHF. CDR3 nucleotides: TGTGCCAGCAGTTACCCTTCAGGATCAACGCACAGGGGCCTGAGCAATCAGCCCCAGCATTTT. The full variable domain, rest sourced from reference TRBV2 and TRBJ1-5, is EPEVTQTPSHQVTQMGQEVILRCVPISNHLYFYWYRQILGQKVEFLVSFYNNEISEKSEIFDDQFSVERPDGSNFTLKIRSTKLEDSAMYFCASSYPSGSTHRGLSNQPQHFGDGTRLSIL.

The rearrangement uses TRBV30 and TRBJ2-5; the D gene is possibly TRBD2 (7 bases). The V end lost 3 bases, the J end lost 7 bases, and 21 bases lay between the germline ends. The CDR3 loop spans 15 amino acids. Germline V gives CDR1 GTSNPN, CDR2 SVGIG (reference sequence). The CDR3 reads CAWSGGGDLSGTQYF. The CDR3 DNA reads as TGTGCCTGGAGCGGAGGGGGGGACCTCTCGGGGACCCAGTACTTC.

This rearrangement joins TRBV5-6 to TRBJ1-3; D is uncertain. CDR1 is SGHDT, CDR2 YYEEEE, per germline. V gave up 3 bases and J gave up 5 bases, with 18 bases separating them. This CDR3 has 16 residues. As DNA, the CDR3 is TGTGCCAGCAGCTACACAACCTTTGAACAGCGAAACACCATATATTTT. Encoded protein: CASSYTTFEQRNTIYF.

The V call is TRBV5-1, the J call TRBJ2-3, with TRBD1 as a possible D gene (7 bases). V was cut by 2 bases and J by 6 bases, with 19 bases left in between. The CDR3 spans 16 residues. Germline assignment: CDR1 SGHRS and CDR2 YFSETQ. The CDR3 DNA reads TGCGCCAGCAGCTTTAACAGGGGACGGGGGCAGGATACGCAGTATTTT. Protein product: CASSFNRGRGQDTQYF.

CDR3 nucleotides: TGTGCCAGCGATGGGGGGGGACGAGGTGGCTACACCTTC. Translated, it gives CASDGGGRGGYTF. The genes are TRBV5-6 and TRBJ1-2, with D perhaps TRBD1 (5 bases). The V gene lost 7 bases and the J gene lost 7 bases, with 17 bases spanning the gap. The germline V gene has CDR1 SGHDT and CDR2 YYEEEE. The length of the CDR3 is 13 residues.

This clone has more than one count but fewer than ten. For the CDR3, the DNA is TGTGCCAGCAGTGACCGCGCAGGCGTGAACACTGAAGCTTTCTTT. It encodes CASSDRAGVNTEAFF. This chain joins TRBV25-1 and TRBJ1-1; D unclear. This CDR3 spans 15 amino acids. In germline, CDR1 is MGHDK, CDR2 SYGVNS. Between the trimmed V and J ends, which lost 3 bases and 0 bases, there was a span of 11 bases.

The chain employs TRBV6-5 and TRBJ2-7, with D possibly TRBD1 on 6 matching bases. The CDR3 sequence is 15 residues long. Germline CDR1 is MNHEY and CDR2 is SVGAGI. Between the trimmed V and J ends, which lost 6 bases and 0 bases, there was a span of 15 bases. DNA for the CDR3: TGTGCCAGCAGAGACCTTTTAGGGGGCTCCTACGAGCAGTACTTC. The encoded protein is CASRDLLGGSYEQYF.

This chain connects TRBV5-1 to TRBJ1-4; 7 bases align to TRBD1. The junction had 9 bases not matched to a gene; V was cut back by 4 bases and J by 0 bases. This CDR3 is 17 amino acids long. Germline-derived CDR1 and CDR2 are SGHRS and YFSETQ. The CDR3 here is CASSTFPTGTTNEKLFF. The CDR3 nucleotides are TGCGCCAGCAGCACTTTTCCGACAGGGACAACTAATGAAAAACTGTTTTTT.

This sequence joins TRBV9 and TRBJ2-7; D possibly corresponds to TRBD2 (6 bases). The CDR3 runs to 12 residues. V lost 10 bases, J lost 1 base, and 12 bases lay in between. Germline V gene lookup returns CDR1 SGDLS and CDR2 YYNGEE. CDR3 region: CAGGALSYEQYF. DNA of the CDR3: TGTGCCGGCGGGGCCCTATCCTACGAGCAGTACTTC.

The genes are TRBV12-5 and TRBJ2-1; 12 nucleotides match TRBD2. After removal of 0 bases from V and 8 bases from J, the junction contained 14 bases not matched to a gene. Germline CDR1 reads LGHNT; CDR2 reads FRNRAP. The CDR3 contains 19 residues. CDR3 sequence (DNA): TGTGCTAGTGGTTTGGTCCGGACACTAGCGGGAGGAGTCCAGGATGAGCAGTTCTTC. Its translation: CASGLVRTLAGGVQDEQFF.

The chain links TRBV25-1 to TRBJ2-5; 11 bases fit TRBD2. CDR1 is MGHDK, CDR2 SYGVNS, per germline. Losses at the gene ends were 6 bases for V and 2 bases for J; bases not matched to a gene: 14. The CDR3 length is 18 residues. The CDR3 here is CASRLGTSGLLGQETQYF. The DNA for the CDR3 is TGTGCCAGCAGACTCGGGACTAGCGGCCTCCTGGGGCAAGAGACCCAGTACTTC. The full variable domain, its missing parts supplied by reference TRBV25-1 and TRBJ2-5, is EADIYQTPRYLVIGTGKKITLECSQTMGHDKMYWYQQDPGMELHLIHYSYGVNSTEKGDLSSESTVSRIRTEHFPLTLESARPSHTSQYLCASRLGTSGLLGQETQYFGPGTRLLVL.

The chain is built from TRBV4-1 and TRBJ2-5; 7 bases fit TRBD1. V shed 1 base, J shed 5 bases, and the junction held 4 bases outside the gene matches. The V gene's germline CDR1 is MGHRA and CDR2 YSYEKL. The CDR3 has 14 amino acids. The CDR3 region is CASSQGGQTETQYF. In nucleotides, the CDR3 is TGCGCCAGCAGCCAAGGGGGACAGACGGAGACCCAGTACTTC.

The J gene is TRBJ2-1, the V gene TRBV7-9, with TRBD2 matching 7 bases. Looked up from germline, CDR1 is SEHNR and CDR2 is FQNEAQ (reference sequence). The trim removed 1 base at V and 6 bases at J, leaving 3 bases unmatched. The CDR3 extends over 14 amino acids. The CDR3 spells CASSLGGGGNEQFF. The CDR3 DNA follows: TGTGCCAGCAGCTTAGGGGGCGGGGGCAATGAGCAGTTCTTC.

This rearrangement joins TRBV21-1 to TRBJ2-1; no check of the table's D call, TRBD2, against the DNA was made. TRBV21-1 is a recognized pseudogene. This CDR3 has 22 residues. The DNA for the CDR3 is TGTGCCAGCAGCAGACCCGCTTCTCCCGGGACTAGCGGGAGCGTCGCCTCTGGTGAGCAGTTCTTC. Amino acid sequence: CASSRPASPGTSGSVASGEQFF.

J is TRBJ1-1 and V is TRBV18; maybe TRBD1 (5 bases). Trimming took 0 bases from V and 2 from J, leaving 10 bases between them. The length of the CDR3 is 15 residues. From germline, CDR1 is KGHSH and CDR2 LQKENI. CDR3 residues: CASSPPTAQNTEAFF. CDR3 coding DNA: TGTGCCAGCTCACCACCGACAGCACAAAACACTGAAGCTTTCTTT.

The CDR3 reads CAISGLAGVTNEQFF. DNA for the CDR3: TGTGCCATCAGTGGTCTAGCGGGAGTCACAAATGAGCAGTTCTTC. The genes are TRBV10-3 and TRBJ2-1, with 10 bases identical to TRBD2. From germline, CDR1 is ENHRY and CDR2 SYGVKD. This CDR3 has 15 residues. The J segment lost 7 bases and the V segment lost 4 bases, leaving 7 bases of the junction unmatched.

This chain connects TRBV29-1 to TRBJ2-1, with D possibly TRBD2 on 5 matching bases. This CDR3 comprises 18 residues. The V gene lost 4 bases and the J gene lost 1 base, with 23 bases spanning the gap. The germline CDR1 and CDR2 sequences are SQVTM and ANQGSEA. The CDR3 reads CSVGGPLWERSSYNEQFF. The CDR3 DNA is TGCAGCGTTGGTGGGCCACTTTGGGAGCGCTCATCCTACAATGAGCAGTTCTTC.

The chain is built from TRBV28 and TRBJ2-2; 8 bases agree with TRBD1. CDR3 length equals 17 residues. Looked up from germline, CDR1 is MDHEN and CDR2 is SYDVKM. Trimming took 0 bases from V and 0 from J; bases not matched to a gene: 3. CDR3 loop: CASSLWGQESNTGELFF. CDR3 in DNA: TGTGCCAGCAGTTTATGGGGACAGGAATCGAACACCGGGGAGCTGTTTTTT.

The gene calls are TRBV15 and TRBJ2-1; possibly TRBD2 for D (5 bases). There are 13 residues in the CDR3. From germline, CDR1 is LNHNV and CDR2 YYDKDF (reference sequence). Trimming stripped 1 base from V and 10 bases from J, with 11 bases between. CDR3: CATSRVSGWEQFF. CDR3 bases: TGTGCCACCAGCAGAGTAAGCGGTTGGGAGCAGTTCTTC.

J is TRBJ2-7 and V is TRBV7-8; possibly TRBD2 for D (5 bases). Between the trimmed V and J ends, which lost 4 bases and 2 bases, there was a span of 15 bases. Germline V gene data show CDR1 as SGHVS and CDR2 as FQNEAQ. The CDR3 spans 15 residues. The CDR3 is CASSSDPLVAYEQYF. For the CDR3, the DNA is TGTGCCAGCAGCTCCGACCCACTAGTAGCCTACGAGCAGTACTTC.